The clone carrying this TCR beta chain was seen just once. This entry comes from a study of blood T cell repertoires in COVID-19. The wider study: T cells, B-cell-depleted T cells, or PBMCs provided the cDNA or gDNA that served as material.

Germline V gives CDR1 SNHLY, CDR2 FYNNEI. Trimming pared 3 bases from V and 2 bases from J, leaving 11 bases between. The CDR3 spans 14 residues. Profiled with immunoSEQ multiplex PCR; TCRdb holds only in-frame clones, not every one. In the table there are about 480,000 clones, 85% to 90% of which are singletons. Sequencing was performed on peripheral blood. This sequence joins TRBV2 and TRBJ2-7; a possible D gene is TRBD2 (6 bases). This clonotype was sampled from a woman in her 30s with acute or convalescent COVID-19. For the CDR3, the DNA is TGTGCCAGCAGTGAGAGGGCGGGGACCTACGAGCAGTACTTC. Its protein is CASSERAGTYEQYF.